The 7 T cell receptor beta chains below all came from one sample that was sequenced in a study of shared clonotypes between healthy human individuals. This table comes from immunoSEQ multiplex PCR, and its TCRdb copy is limited to in-frame clones, with some not included. This sample carries fewer than 3 million clones, about nine tenths of them seen once, and the ten largest clones take around 0.38%. Sequencing used naive CD4+ T cells from PBMCs. Subset reported: CD45RA+ positively selected. The receptors shown here come from a man aged 18 to 29 in good health. Some clones in this sample may be carry-over from other donors' samples.

This clone was counted once. The rearrangement links TRBV5-4 to TRBJ1-4, with TRBD1 as a possible D gene (6 bases). CDR1 is SGHNT and CDR2 is YYREEE in the germline V gene (reference sequence). The ends were cut back, 4 bases at V and 4 bases at J, with 11 bases in the middle. CDR3 length equals 14 residues. The CDR3 DNA follows: TGTGCCAGCAGCGACGGGGGCCTTAATGAAAAACTGTTTTTT. As protein: CASSDGGLNEKLFF. Combining the CDR3 with reference TRBV5-4 and TRBJ1-4 gives the whole variable domain ETGVTQSPTHLIKTRGQQVTLRCSSQSGHNTVSWYQQALGQGPQFIFQYYREEENGRGNFPPRFSGLQFPNYSSELNVNALELDDSALYLCASSDGGLNEKLFFGSGTQLSVL.

Note on this clone: Other DNA sequences within the sample encode an identical CDR3. The rearrangement uses TRBV9 and TRBJ2-1; D gene unclear. Per the germline V gene, CDR1 is SGDLS and CDR2 is YYNGEE. The V and J ends lost 0 bases and 10 bases respectively, with 8 bases between them. This CDR3 has 12 amino acids. CDR3 region: CASSVDYGEQFF. The CDR3 DNA reads TGTGCCAGCAGCGTAGATTATGGGGAGCAGTTCTTC.

The chain has TRBV4-1 and TRBJ2-1; D call uncertain. Germline V gene sequence: CDR1 MGHRA, CDR2 YSYEKL. This CDR3 contains 15 residues. Between the trimmed V and J ends, which lost 6 bases and 7 bases, there was a span of 19 bases. As DNA, the CDR3 is TGCGCCAGCAGTAGTTATAAAACGAGATTAAATGAGCAGTTCTTC. Translation: CASSSYKTRLNEQFF.

This chain's CDR3 is CASTGQDYEQYF. Written as DNA, the CDR3 is TGTGCCTCCACGGGACAGGACTACGAGCAGTACTTC. The chain is built from TRBV30 and TRBJ2-7; the match to TRBD1 covers 8 bases. CDR3 size: 12 residues. J lost 3 bases, V lost 7 bases, and 5 bases had no gene match. Germline CDR1 reads GTSNPN; CDR2 reads SVGIG (reference sequence). Together with reference TRBV30 and TRBJ2-7, the CDR3 gives the full variable domain: SQTIHQWPATLVQPVGSPLSLECTVEGTSNPNLYWYRQAAGRGLQLLFYSVGIGQISSEVPQNLSASRPQDRQFILSSKKLLLSDSGFYLCASTGQDYEQYFGPGTRLTVT.

This sequence joins TRBV9 and TRBJ2-2, with D perhaps being TRBD1 or TRBD2 (6 bases each). Germline-derived CDR1 and CDR2 are SGDLS and YYNGEE. This CDR3 has 16 amino acids. Trimming stripped 2 bases from V and 5 bases from J, with 16 bases between. The CDR3 spells CASSVLGGPSTGELFF. The CDR3 DNA reads as TGTGCCAGCAGCGTCCTTGGGGGGCCGTCGACCGGGGAGCTGTTTTTT.

This chain uses TRBV4-3 with TRBJ2-2; 9 nucleotides agree with TRBD2. Trimming cost V 0 bases and J 0 bases; bases outside gene matches: 5. This CDR3 has 18 residues. In germline, CDR1 is LGHNA, CDR2 YSLEER. CDR3 sequence (DNA): TGCGCCAGCAGCCAAGATGTACTAGCGGGTACGAACACCGGGGAGCTGTTTTTT. Translated, it gives CASSQDVLAGTNTGELFF.

Only one count was recorded for this clone. The V and J genes are TRBV28 and TRBJ2-4; 10 nucleotides line up with TRBD2. There are 20 residues in the CDR3. After removal of 4 bases from V and 0 bases from J, the junction contained 15 bases not matched to a gene. Germline CDR1 reads MDHEN; CDR2 reads SYDVKM. The CDR3 nucleotides are TGTGCCAGCAGTTCCTGGCCTAGCGGGAGCTCCGAGCTAGCCAAAAACATTCAGTACTTC. Translated: CASSSWPSGSSELAKNIQYF.